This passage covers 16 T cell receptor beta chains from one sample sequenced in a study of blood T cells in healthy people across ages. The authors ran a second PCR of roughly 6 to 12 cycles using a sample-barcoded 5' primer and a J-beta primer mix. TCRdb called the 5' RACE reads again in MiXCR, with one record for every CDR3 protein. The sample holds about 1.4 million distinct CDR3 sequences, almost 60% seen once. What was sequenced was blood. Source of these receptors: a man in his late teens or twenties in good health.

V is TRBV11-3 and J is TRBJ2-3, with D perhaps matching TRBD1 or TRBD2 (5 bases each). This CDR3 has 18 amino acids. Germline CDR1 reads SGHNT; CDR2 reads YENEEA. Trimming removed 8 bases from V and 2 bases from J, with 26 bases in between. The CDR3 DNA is TGTGCCAGCGCGTTGGGGAAGAGCGTGAGAGGGGACACAGATACGCAGTATTTT. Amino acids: CASALGKSVRGDTDTQYF.

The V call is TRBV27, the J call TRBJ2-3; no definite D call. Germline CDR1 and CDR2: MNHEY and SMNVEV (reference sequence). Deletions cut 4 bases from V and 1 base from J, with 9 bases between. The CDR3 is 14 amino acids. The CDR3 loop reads CASSSDRGTDTQYF. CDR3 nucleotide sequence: TGTGCCAGCAGTTCAGATAGGGGCACAGATACGCAGTATTTT.

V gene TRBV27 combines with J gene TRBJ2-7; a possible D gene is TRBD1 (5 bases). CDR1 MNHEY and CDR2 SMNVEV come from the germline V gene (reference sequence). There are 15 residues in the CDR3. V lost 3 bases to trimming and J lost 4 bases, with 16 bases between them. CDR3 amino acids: CASSFGQRGWYEQYF. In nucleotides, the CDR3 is TGTGCCAGCAGTTTTGGGCAAAGGGGCTGGTACGAGCAGTACTTC.

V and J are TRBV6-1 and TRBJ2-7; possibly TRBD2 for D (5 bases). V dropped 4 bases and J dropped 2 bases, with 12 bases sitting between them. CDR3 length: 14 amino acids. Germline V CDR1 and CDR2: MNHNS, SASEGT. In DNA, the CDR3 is TGTGCCAGCAGTGTCGTTCGAGGGACCTACGAGCAGTACTTC. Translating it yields CASSVVRGTYEQYF.

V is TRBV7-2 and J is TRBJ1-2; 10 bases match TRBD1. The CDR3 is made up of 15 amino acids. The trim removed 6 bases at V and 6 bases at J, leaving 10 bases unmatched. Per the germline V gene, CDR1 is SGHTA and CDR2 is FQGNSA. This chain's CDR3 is CASRSRDRGRHGYTF. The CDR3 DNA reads TGTGCCAGCAGATCACGGGACAGGGGAAGGCATGGCTACACCTTC. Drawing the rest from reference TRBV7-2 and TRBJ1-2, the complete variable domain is GAGVSQSPSNKVTEKGKDVELRCDPISGHTALYWYRQSLGQGLEFLIYFQGNSAPDKSGLPSDRFSAERTGGSVSTLTIQRTQQEDSAVYLCASRSRDRGRHGYTFGSGTRLTVV.

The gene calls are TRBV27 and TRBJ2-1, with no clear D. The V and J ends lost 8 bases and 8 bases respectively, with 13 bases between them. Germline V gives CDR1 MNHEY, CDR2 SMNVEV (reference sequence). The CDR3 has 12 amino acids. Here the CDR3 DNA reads TGTGCCAGCGGTTACAGCTTGGATGAGCAGTTCTTC. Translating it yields CASGYSLDEQFF.

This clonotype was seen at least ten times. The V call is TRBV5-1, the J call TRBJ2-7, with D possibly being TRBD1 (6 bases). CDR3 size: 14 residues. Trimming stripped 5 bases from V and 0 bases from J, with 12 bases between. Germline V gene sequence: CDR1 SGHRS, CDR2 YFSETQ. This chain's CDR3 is CASRGTLSSYEQYF. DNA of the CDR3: TGCGCCAGCAGGGGGACATTAAGCTCCTACGAGCAGTACTTC.

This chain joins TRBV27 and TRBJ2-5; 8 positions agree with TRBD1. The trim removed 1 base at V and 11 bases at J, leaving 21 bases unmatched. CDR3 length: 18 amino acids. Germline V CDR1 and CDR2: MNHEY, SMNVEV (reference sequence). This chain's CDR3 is CASSLFGTGGNLPPGQYF. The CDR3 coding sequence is TGTGCCAGCAGTTTATTCGGGACAGGAGGTAACCTCCCCCCGGGGCAGTACTTC.

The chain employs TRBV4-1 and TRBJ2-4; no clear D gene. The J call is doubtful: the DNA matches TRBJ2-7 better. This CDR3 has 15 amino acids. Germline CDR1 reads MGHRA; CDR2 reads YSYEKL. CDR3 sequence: CASSQVSPPPDEQYF. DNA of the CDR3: TGCGCCAGCAGCCAAGTAAGTCCCCCGCCGGACGAGCAGTACTTC.

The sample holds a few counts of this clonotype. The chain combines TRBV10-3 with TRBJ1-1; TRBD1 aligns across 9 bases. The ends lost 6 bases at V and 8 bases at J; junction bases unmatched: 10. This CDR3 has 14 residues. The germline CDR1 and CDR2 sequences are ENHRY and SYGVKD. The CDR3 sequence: CAIRDRGPYPEAFF. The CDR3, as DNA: TGTGCCATCAGGGACAGGGGCCCTTATCCGGAAGCTTTCTTT.

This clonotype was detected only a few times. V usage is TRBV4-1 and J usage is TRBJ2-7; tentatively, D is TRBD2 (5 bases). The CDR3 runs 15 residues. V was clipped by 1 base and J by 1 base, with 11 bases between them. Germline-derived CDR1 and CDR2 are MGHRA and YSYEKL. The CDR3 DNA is TGCGCCAGCAGCCAAGGACCCGGAGGATCCTACGAGCAGTACTTC. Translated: CASSQGPGGSYEQYF.

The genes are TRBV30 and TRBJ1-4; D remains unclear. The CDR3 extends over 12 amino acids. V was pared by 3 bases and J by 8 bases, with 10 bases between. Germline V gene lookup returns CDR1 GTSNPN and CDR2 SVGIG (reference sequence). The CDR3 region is CAWSRGDEKLFF. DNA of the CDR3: TGTGCCTGGAGCCGGGGAGACGAAAAACTGTTTTTT.

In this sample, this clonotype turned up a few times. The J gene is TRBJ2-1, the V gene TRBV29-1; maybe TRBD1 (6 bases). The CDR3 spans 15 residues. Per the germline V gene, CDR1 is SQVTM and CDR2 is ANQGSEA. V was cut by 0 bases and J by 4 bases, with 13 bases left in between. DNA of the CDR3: TGCAGCGTTGAAGATCCGCTGAGGGGGTACAATGAGCAGTTCTTC. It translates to CSVEDPLRGYNEQFF.

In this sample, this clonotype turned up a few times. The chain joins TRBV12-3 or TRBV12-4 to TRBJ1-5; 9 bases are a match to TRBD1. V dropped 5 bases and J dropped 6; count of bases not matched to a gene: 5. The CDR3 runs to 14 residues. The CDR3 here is CASSPTGGFQPQHF. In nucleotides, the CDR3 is TGTGCCAGCAGTCCTACAGGGGGCTTTCAGCCCCAGCATTTT.

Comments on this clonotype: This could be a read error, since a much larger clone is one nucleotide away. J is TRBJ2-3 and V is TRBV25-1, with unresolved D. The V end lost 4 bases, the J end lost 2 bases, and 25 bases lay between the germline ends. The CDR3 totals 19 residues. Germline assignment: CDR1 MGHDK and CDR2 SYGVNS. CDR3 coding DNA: TGTGCCAGCAGTGTTCGTGGTACGCTGGAGCAGGCGGACACAGATACGCAGTATTTT. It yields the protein CASSVRGTLEQADTDTQYF.

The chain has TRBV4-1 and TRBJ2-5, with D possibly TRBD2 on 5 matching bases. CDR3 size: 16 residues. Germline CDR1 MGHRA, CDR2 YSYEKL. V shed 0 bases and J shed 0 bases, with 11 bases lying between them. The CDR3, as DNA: TGCGCCAGCAGCCAAGATACCGGGGAACACCAAGAGACCCAGTACTTC. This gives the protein CASSQDTGEHQETQYF.